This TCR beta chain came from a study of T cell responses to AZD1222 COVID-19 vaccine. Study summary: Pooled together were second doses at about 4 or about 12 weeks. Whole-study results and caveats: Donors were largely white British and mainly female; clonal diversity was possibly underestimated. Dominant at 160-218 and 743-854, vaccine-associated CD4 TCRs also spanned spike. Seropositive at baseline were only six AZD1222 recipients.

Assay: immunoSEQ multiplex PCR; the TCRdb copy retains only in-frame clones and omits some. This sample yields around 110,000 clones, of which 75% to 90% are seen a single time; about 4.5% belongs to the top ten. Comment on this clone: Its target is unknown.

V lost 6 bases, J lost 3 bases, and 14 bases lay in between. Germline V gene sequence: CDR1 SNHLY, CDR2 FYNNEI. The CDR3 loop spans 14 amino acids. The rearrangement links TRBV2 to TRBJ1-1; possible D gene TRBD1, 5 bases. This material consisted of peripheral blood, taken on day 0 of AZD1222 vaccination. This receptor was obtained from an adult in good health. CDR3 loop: CASRRGVLDTEAFF. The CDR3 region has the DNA TGTGCCAGCAGGCGGGGGGTACTTGACACTGAAGCTTTCTTT.